Here is one T cell receptor beta chain with its context. This record comes from a study of blood T cell repertoires in COVID-19. Profiling relied on immunoSEQ multiplex PCR, and the TCRdb table lists in-frame clones only, not all of them. The repertoire holds around 140,000 clones, with around 86% as singletons. Germline V CDR1 and CDR2: SGHNT, YENEEA. This CDR3 region has 13 residues. The V segment lost 5 bases and the J segment 5 bases; nucleotides outside the gene matches: 4. The sequenced material came from peripheral blood. The gene calls are TRBV11-3 and TRBJ2-3, with 7 bases matching TRBD1. This clonotype was obtained from an elderly man with acute or convalescent COVID-19. This CDR3 is CASSLAGGDTQYF. The CDR3 nucleotides are TGTGCCAGCAGCCTAGCAGGGGGAGATACGCAGTATTTT. Supplemented by reference TRBV11-3 and TRBJ2-3, the full variable domain reads EAGVVQSPRYKIIEKKQPVAFWCNPISGHNTLYWYLQNLGQGPELLIRYENEEAVDDSQLPKDRFSAERLKGVDSTLKIQPAELGDSAVYLCASSLAGGDTQYFGPGTRLTVL.